A selection of T cell receptor beta chains follows, all from one sample in a study of regulatory dendritic cells for organ transplantation. Their specific antigens are unknown. The data were produced by immunoSEQ multiplex PCR, yet TCRdb's version contains in-frame clones alone and is incomplete. The sample includes about 4,200 clones, about three fifths of them seen just once. The sequenced sample was memory CD8+ T cells from blood cultured with regulatory dendritic cells. These TCRs come from a human donor in good health. The CDR3 runs from the conserved cysteine through the conserved F or W. The D gene is left open where the match is weak.

>15|TRBV10-2|TRBD2|TRBJ2-1
TGCGCCAGCAGTTCGGCGGGGGGGCCCTACAATGAGCAGTTCTTC
CASSSAGGPYNEQFF
>15|TRBV9|TRBD2|TRBJ2-3
TGTGCCAGCAGCGCTAGCGGGGGGGCGGCAGATACGCAGTATTTT
CASSASGGAADTQYF
>16|TRBV7-6|-|TRBJ2-3
TGTGCCAGCAGCTTGGGGGCAAGACAGCGGACAGATACGCAGTATTTT
CASSLGARQRTDTQYF
>18|TRBV27|TRBD1|TRBJ2-5
TGTGCCAGCAGTTTATACCCTCGTCCGGGACAGGGCCGAGAGACCCAGTACTTC
CASSLYPRPGQGRETQYF
>15|TRBV2|-|TRBJ1-2
TGTGCCAGCAGTGAACTTCAGGGTGGGTTCTATGGCTACACCTTC
CASSELQGGFYGYTF
>18|TRBV6-1|TRBD2|TRBJ2-3
TGTGCCAGCAGTGAAGTGGTGGGCGGGAGCGGAATCACAGATACGCAGTATTTT
CASSEVVGGSGITDTQYF
>15|TRBV4-2|TRBD1|TRBJ2-3
TGTGCCAGCAGCCAAGATAACAGGGGGACAGATACGCAGTATTTT
CASSQDNRGTDTQYF
>16|TRBV7-8|TRBD1|TRBJ1-5
TGTGCCAGCAGCCTAGGGACAGGGGGGAGCAATCAGCCCCAGCATTTT
CASSLGTGGSNQPQHF
>15|TRBV4-1|-|TRBJ2-7
TGCGCCAGCAGCCAAGACTGGCAGGGGTCCTACGAGCAGTACTTC
CASSQDWQGSYEQYF
>15|TRBV19|-|TRBJ2-1
TGTGCCAGTAGTGCGAGGGGGGGGGCCTACAATGAGCAGTTCTTC
CASSARGGAYNEQFF
>15|TRBV13|TRBD1|TRBJ1-5
TGTGCCAGCAGCCGGACAGGGGTTAGCAATCAGCCCCAGCATTTT
CASSRTGVSNQPQHF